Shown below are 21 T cell receptor beta chains from a single sample sequenced in a study of radiotherapy plus CTLA-4 blockade in lung cancer. Libraries were prepared by immunoSEQ multiplex PCR; TCRdb keeps only in-frame clonotypes and omits some of them. Here the sample spans some 110,000 clones, about 90% being singletons. The sequencing here drew on peripheral blood, taken from a patient treated with radiotherapy plus ipilimumab. The origin of the receptors is a human donor with non-small cell lung cancer that progressed on radiotherapy plus ipilimumab.

This chain uses TRBV28 with TRBJ1-5, with 9 bases that match TRBD1. The CDR3 contains 16 residues. Trimming cost V 4 bases and J 3 bases; bases outside gene matches: 7. From germline, CDR1 is MDHEN and CDR2 SYDVKM. The CDR3, as DNA: TGTGCCAGCAGTTCCTCGGGACAGGGTCCCAATCAGCCCCAGCATTTT. It codes for CASSSSGQGPNQPQHF.

The chain is built from TRBV5-6 and TRBJ2-7; TRBD2 matches 8 bases. Trimming removed 2 bases from V and 7 bases from J; junction bases left unmatched: 2. Germline CDR1 SGHDT, CDR2 YYEEEE. The CDR3 extends over 12 amino acids. The CDR3 coding sequence is TGTGCCAGCAGCTTAATAGCGGGGGAGCAGTACTTC. It yields the protein CASSLIAGEQYF.

This rearrangement joins TRBV7-8 to TRBJ2-7, with TRBD2 as a possible D gene (6 bases). Trimming removed 7 bases at V and 3 bases at J, with 16 bases between. The CDR3 is made up of 14 amino acids. The germline V gene encodes CDR1 SGHVS and CDR2 FQNEAQ. This chain's CDR3 is CASTPASGSYEQYF. In DNA, the CDR3 is TGTGCCAGCACCCCCGCTTCCGGGAGCTACGAGCAGTACTTC. Variable domain in full (rest from reference TRBV7-8 and TRBJ2-7): GAGVSQSPRYKVAKRGQDVALRCDPISGHVSLFWYQQALGQGPEFLTYFQNEAQLDKSGLPSDRFFAERPEGSVSTLKIQRTQQEDSAVYLCASTPASGSYEQYFGPGTRLTVT.

This clone was observed a handful of times. This chain connects TRBV4-2 to TRBJ2-1; unclear D gene. The CDR3 totals 13 residues. V shed 0 bases and J shed 8 bases, with 8 bases lying between them. Germline assignment: CDR1 LGHNA and CDR2 YNFKEQ. CDR3: CASSQDSVHEQFF. The CDR3 DNA is TGTGCCAGCAGCCAAGATAGTGTTCATGAGCAGTTCTTC.

The chain couples TRBV7-2 to TRBJ2-2; 13 bases fit TRBD2. The CDR3 contains 14 residues. Germline trimming cut 10 bases from V and 7 bases from J; bases unmatched to any gene: 6. CDR1 and CDR2 from the germline V gene are SGHTA and FQGNSA. This CDR3 reads CATHTSGRGGELFF. CDR3 nucleotide sequence: TGTGCCACCCATACTAGCGGGAGGGGCGGGGAGCTGTTTTTT.

The chain recombines TRBV27 with TRBJ2-1; D may be TRBD2 (5 bases). CDR1 MNHEY and CDR2 SMNVEV come from the germline V gene (reference sequence). V lost 0 bases and J 0 bases, leaving 9 bases between the germline ends. CDR3 length equals 16 residues. The CDR3 DNA follows: TGTGCCAGCAGTTTATCGAGGGAAAGCTCCTACAATGAGCAGTTCTTC. Its translation: CASSLSRESSYNEQFF.

The J gene is TRBJ2-5, the V gene TRBV15; 9 bases align to TRBD2. The CDR3 consists of 19 residues. Germline assignment: CDR1 LNHNV and CDR2 YYDKDF (reference sequence). With V trimmed by 3 bases and J by 5 bases, 19 bases remained unmatched. The CDR3 DNA reads TGTGCCACCAGCAGCCCCCCCGGAAGACTAGCGGACACTGGGGAGACCCAGTACTTC. Its protein product is CATSSPPGRLADTGETQYF.

The rearrangement joins TRBV25-1 to TRBJ2-2, with unresolved D. The ends were cut back, 2 bases at V and 1 base at J, with 8 bases in the middle. The CDR3 has 15 residues. In germline, CDR1 is MGHDK, CDR2 SYGVNS. CDR3 protein: CASSEVKGNTGELFF. The CDR3 bases are TGTGCCAGCAGTGAAGTCAAGGGGAACACCGGGGAGCTGTTTTTT.

This chain joins TRBV5-4 and TRBJ1-2; D uncertain. The ends were cut back, 1 base at V and 3 bases at J, with 4 bases in the middle. The CDR3 totals 12 residues. Germline CDR1 reads SGHNT; CDR2 reads YYREEE (reference sequence). CDR3 region: CASSLPDYGYTF. The CDR3 region has the DNA TGTGCCAGCAGCTTGCCCGACTATGGCTACACCTTC.

This clone was observed a single time. This sequence joins TRBV15 and TRBJ2-6; 7 nucleotides align to TRBD1. This CDR3 has 15 amino acids. Germline CDR1 reads LNHNV; CDR2 reads YYDKDF (reference sequence). V trimming: 2 bases; J trimming: 4 bases; junction bases outside the gene matches: 2. The CDR3: CATSRKGAGANVLTF. The CDR3 DNA sequence: TGTGCCACCAGCAGAAAGGGGGCCGGGGCCAACGTCCTGACTTTC.

The CDR3 nucleotides read TGTGCCAGCATATTTGGAGTGGGAGGCTATGGCTACACCTTC. As protein: CASIFGVGGYGYTF. The V call is TRBV6-1, the J call TRBJ1-2; D not resolved. The CDR3 totals 14 residues. CDR1 and CDR2 (germline): MNHNS, SASEGT. Trimming cost V 7 bases and J 4 bases, with 16 bases left between them.

The chain carries TRBV10-3 and TRBJ1-2; 7 nucleotides match TRBD1. The germline gives CDR1 ENHRY, CDR2 SYGVKD. Trimming cost V 10 bases and J 1 base; bases outside gene matches: 12. The CDR3 loop spans 15 amino acids. CDR3 loop: CATHQVGQLNYGYTF. DNA of the CDR3: TGTGCCACCCATCAGGTGGGACAGCTTAACTATGGCTACACCTTC.

V is TRBV9 and J is TRBJ2-1; D possibly matches TRBD1 or TRBD2 (5 bases each). Germline CDR1 and CDR2: SGDLS and YYNGEE. V was cut by 4 bases and J by 8 bases, with 22 bases left in between. CDR3 size: 16 residues. In DNA form, the CDR3 reads TGTGCCAGCAGCCCCAGAATAAAGGACCGGGGCGATGAGCAGTTCTTC. Amino acid sequence: CASSPRIKDRGDEQFF.

The chain combines TRBV5-1 with TRBJ2-1; possibly TRBD1 for D (5 bases). Germline loops: CDR1 SGHRS, CDR2 YFSETQ. There are 17 residues in the CDR3. V was clipped by 1 base and J by 1 base, with 15 bases between them. The CDR3 coding sequence is TGCGCCAGCAGCTTGAAATTAGGGGTAGGGTCCTACAATGAGCAGTTCTTC. It yields the protein CASSLKLGVGSYNEQFF.

The chain carries TRBV6-5 and TRBJ2-4; 9 nucleotides agree with TRBD2. Germline V gene lookup returns CDR1 MNHEY and CDR2 SVGAGI. With 6 bases clipped from V and 7 bases from J, the junction kept 10 bases outside the gene matches. CDR3 length: 15 amino acids. This CDR3 is CASRRTSDIANIQYF. The CDR3 region has the DNA TGTGCCAGCAGGCGGACTAGCGACATAGCTAACATTCAGTACTTC.

The chain joins TRBV7-3 to TRBJ2-2; 7 nucleotides match TRBD1. The V gene's germline CDR1 is SGHTA and CDR2 FQGTGA. This CDR3 contains 13 residues. Trimming cost V 7 bases and J 8 bases; bases outside gene matches: 7. CDR3 residues: CASTSAGGGELFF. CDR3 bases: TGTGCCAGCACCTCCGCAGGGGGTGGGGAGCTGTTTTTT.

This rearrangement joins TRBV7-9 to TRBJ1-3; 7 bases line up with TRBD1. Germline V gene lookup returns CDR1 SEHNR and CDR2 FQNEAQ (reference sequence). CDR3 length: 15 residues. V was clipped by 1 base and J by 3 bases; unmatched bases: 3. The DNA for the CDR3 is TGTGCCAGCAGCTTAGAGGGGGCTTATGGAAACACCATATATTTT. As protein: CASSLEGAYGNTIYF.

Worth noting for this clone: Different DNA sequences within this sample yield the same CDR3. The chain uses TRBV6-5 and TRBJ2-1; tentatively, D is TRBD1 (6 bases). Germline loops: CDR1 MNHEY, CDR2 SVGAGI. V shed 2 bases and J shed 6 bases, with 14 bases lying between them. CDR3 length equals 15 residues. DNA for the CDR3: TGTGCCAGCAGTTACGCCCAGCTAGGGGGCAATGAGCAGTTCTTC. Translated, it gives CASSYAQLGGNEQFF.

The gene calls are TRBV5-4 and TRBJ2-5; the match to TRBD1 covers 9 bases. The CDR3 has 15 residues. The trim removed 5 bases at V and 0 bases at J, leaving 5 bases unmatched. Germline lookup yields CDR1 SGHNT and CDR2 YYREEE (reference sequence). In DNA, the CDR3 is TGTGCCAGCAGTACGGGACAGGGCCACCAAGAGACCCAGTACTTC. Protein product: CASSTGQGHQETQYF.

This chain links TRBV7-9 with TRBJ2-5, with D tentatively TRBD1 (6 bases). The length of the CDR3 is 16 residues. Per germline, CDR1 SEHNR and CDR2 FQNEAQ (reference sequence). Trimming shortened V by 5 bases and J by 5 bases, and 21 bases separated the two germline ends. CDR3 region: CASSLSKGDEFETQYF. As DNA, the CDR3 is TGTGCCAGCAGCCTAAGCAAGGGGGACGAGTTCGAGACCCAGTACTTC. The full variable domain, completed using reference TRBV7-9 and TRBJ2-5, is DTGVSQNPRHKITKRGQNVTFRCDPISEHNRLYWYRQTLGQGPEFLTYFQNEAQLEKSRLLSDRFSAERPKGSFSTLEIQRTEQGDSAMYLCASSLSKGDEFETQYFGPGTRLLVL.

V usage is TRBV5-5 and J usage is TRBJ2-6; D gene uncertain. The CDR3 loop spans 12 amino acids. Per germline, CDR1 SGHKS and CDR2 YYEKEE (reference sequence). With 1 base removed from V and 5 bases from J, the gap between germline ends came to 1 base. CDR3 in DNA: TGTGCCAGCAGCTTGTGGGCCAACGTCCTGACTTTC. This gives the protein CASSLWANVLTF. The full variable domain, in which reference TRBV5-5 and TRBJ2-6 provide the parts outside the CDR3, is DAGVTQSPTHLIKTRGQQVTLRCSPISGHKSVSWYQQVLGQGPQFIFQYYEKEERGRGNFPDRFSARQFPNYSSELNVNALLLGDSALYLCASSLWANVLTFGAGSRLTVL.